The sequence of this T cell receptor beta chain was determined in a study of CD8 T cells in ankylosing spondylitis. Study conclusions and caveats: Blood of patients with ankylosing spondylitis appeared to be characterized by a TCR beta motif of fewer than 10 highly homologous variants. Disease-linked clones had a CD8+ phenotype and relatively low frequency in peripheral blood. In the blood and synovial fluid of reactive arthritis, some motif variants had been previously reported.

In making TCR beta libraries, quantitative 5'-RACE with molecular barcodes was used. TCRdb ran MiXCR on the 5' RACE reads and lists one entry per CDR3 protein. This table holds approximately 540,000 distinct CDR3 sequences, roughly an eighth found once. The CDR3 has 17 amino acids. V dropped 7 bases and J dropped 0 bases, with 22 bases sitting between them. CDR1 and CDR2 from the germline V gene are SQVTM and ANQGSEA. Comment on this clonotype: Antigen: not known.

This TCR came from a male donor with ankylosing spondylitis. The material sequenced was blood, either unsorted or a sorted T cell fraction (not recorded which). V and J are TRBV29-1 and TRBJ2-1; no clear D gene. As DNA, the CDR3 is TGCAGCGCTCTGGGAAGGCCATTTTTAAGCTCCTACAATGAGCAGTTCTTC. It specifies CSALGRPFLSSYNEQFF.